This TCR beta chain was profiled in a study of shared clonotypes between healthy human individuals. General study results and limits: A reduction in generation probabilities was seen for non-shared clonotypes relative to those shared by all four donors. A small donor pool kept down the genetic and exposure-history diversity that was represented.

This clone was detected only a few times. Its cognate antigen is unknown. Study donors comprised healthy, HIV-negative adults devoid of recent acute infection or vaccination. This table comes from immunoSEQ multiplex PCR, and its TCRdb copy is limited to in-frame clones, with some not included. The data show some 2.3 million clones, more than 80% seen once. The CDR3 consists of 11 residues. Trimming pared 2 bases from V and 8 bases from J, leaving 6 bases between. The germline CDR1 and CDR2 sequences are SEHNR and FQNEAQ (reference sequence). Source material: naive CD4+ T cells from PBMCs. Noted subset: CD45RA+ positively selected. The chain is built from TRBV7-9 and TRBJ1-1, with D hard to call. The TCR originated in a man younger than 30 in good health. Some clones in this sample may be carry-over from other donors' samples. CDR3 in DNA: TGTGCCAGCAGCTTATTGTACGAAGCTTTCTTT. Its protein product is CASSLLYEAFF.